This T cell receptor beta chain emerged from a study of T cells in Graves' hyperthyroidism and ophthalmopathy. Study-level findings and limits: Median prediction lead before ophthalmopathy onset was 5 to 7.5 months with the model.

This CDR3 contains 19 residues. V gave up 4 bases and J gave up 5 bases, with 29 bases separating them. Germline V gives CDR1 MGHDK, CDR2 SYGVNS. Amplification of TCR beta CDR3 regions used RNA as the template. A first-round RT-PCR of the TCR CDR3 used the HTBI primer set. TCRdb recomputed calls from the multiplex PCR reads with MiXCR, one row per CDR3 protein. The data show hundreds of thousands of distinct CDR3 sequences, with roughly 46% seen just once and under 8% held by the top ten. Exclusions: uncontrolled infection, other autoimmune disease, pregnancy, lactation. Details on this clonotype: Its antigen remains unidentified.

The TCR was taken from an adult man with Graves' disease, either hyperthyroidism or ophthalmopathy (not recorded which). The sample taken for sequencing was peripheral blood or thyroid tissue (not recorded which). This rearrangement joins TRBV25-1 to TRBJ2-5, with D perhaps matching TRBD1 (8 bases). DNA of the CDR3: TGTGCCAGCAGTGCAATCCGTGGGATCGACAGGGGAGGGGTGGAGACCCAGTACTTC. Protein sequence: CASSAIRGIDRGGVETQYF.